Included here is one TCR beta chain sequence, with context. 13 Jbeta primers and 60 Vbeta primers were used for the PCR. Repertoires were generated with immunoSEQ multiplex PCR, while TCRdb's copy carries only in-frame clones and drops some. The sample gives about 150,000 clones, roughly 80% of which show up once; over 2% is in the top ten. The data are from a study of cytomegalovirus exposure and HLA in healthy donors. Study in general: Around 80 million unique TCR sequences came from HLA-typed donors in an early release.

This TCR derives from a male donor in good health and CMV-seronegative. The sample taken for sequencing was PBMCs.

In DNA form, the CDR3 reads TGCGCCAGCAGCCAAGAGGGCAGCTTCTATGGCTACACCTTC. Amino acids: CASSQEGSFYGYTF. The chain is built from TRBV4-3 and TRBJ1-2, with D hard to call. V gave up 0 bases and J gave up 4 bases, with 9 bases separating them. CDR3 length equals 14 residues. Germline V gene lookup returns CDR1 LGHNA and CDR2 YSLEER.